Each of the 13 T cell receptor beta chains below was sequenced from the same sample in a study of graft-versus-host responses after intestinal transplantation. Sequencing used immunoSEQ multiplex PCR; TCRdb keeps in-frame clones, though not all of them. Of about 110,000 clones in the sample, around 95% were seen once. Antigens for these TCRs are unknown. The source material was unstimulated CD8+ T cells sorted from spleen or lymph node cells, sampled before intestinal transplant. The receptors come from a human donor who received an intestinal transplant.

The CDR3 DNA sequence: TGTGCCAGCAGCGTAGATTGGGGATCCTACGAGCAGTACTTC. It translates to CASSVDWGSYEQYF. The chain recombines TRBV9 with TRBJ2-7, with D uncertain. Germline CDR1 reads SGDLS; CDR2 reads YYNGEE. The CDR3 loop spans 14 amino acids. Trimming removed 0 bases at V and 1 base at J, with 8 bases between.

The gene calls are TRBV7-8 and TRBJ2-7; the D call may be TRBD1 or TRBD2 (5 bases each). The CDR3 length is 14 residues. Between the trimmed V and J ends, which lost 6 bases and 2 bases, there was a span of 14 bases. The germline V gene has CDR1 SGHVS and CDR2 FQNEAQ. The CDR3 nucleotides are TGTGCCAGCAGTACAGGACTTGGGGCCTACGAGCAGTACTTC. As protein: CASSTGLGAYEQYF.

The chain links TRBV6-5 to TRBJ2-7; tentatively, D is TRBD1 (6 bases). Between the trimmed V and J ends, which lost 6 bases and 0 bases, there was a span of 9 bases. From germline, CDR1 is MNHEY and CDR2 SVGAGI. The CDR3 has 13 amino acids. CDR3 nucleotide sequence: TGTGCCAGCAGCCCGGGACACTCCTACGAGCAGTACTTC. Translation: CASSPGHSYEQYF.

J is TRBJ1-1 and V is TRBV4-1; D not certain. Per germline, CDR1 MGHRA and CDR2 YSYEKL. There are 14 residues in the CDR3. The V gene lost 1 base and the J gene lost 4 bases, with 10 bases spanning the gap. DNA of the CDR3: TGCGCCAGCAGCCAAGGGTTTTTAGTCACTGAAGCTTTCTTT. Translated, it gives CASSQGFLVTEAFF.

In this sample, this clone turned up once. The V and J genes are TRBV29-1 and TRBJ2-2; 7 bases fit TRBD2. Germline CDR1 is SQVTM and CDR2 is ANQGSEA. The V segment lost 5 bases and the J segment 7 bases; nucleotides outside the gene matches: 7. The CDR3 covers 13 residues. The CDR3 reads CSVPKTSNGELFF. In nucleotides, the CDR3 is TGCAGCGTTCCGAAGACTAGCAACGGGGAGCTGTTTTTT.

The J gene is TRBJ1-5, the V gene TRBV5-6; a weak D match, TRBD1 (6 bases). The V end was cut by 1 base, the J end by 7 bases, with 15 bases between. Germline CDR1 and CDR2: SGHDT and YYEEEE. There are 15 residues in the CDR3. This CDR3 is CASSLSGVREQPQHF. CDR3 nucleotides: TGTGCCAGCAGCTTGTCAGGGGTACGGGAACAGCCCCAGCATTTT.

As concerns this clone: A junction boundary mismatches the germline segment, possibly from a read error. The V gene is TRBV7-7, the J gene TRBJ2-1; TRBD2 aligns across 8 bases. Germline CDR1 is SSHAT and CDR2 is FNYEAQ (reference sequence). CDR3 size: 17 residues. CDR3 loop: CASSLFGMREEDNEQFF. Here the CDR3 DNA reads TGTGCTAGCAGCTTATTCGGGATGCGGGAGGAGGACAATGAGCAGTTCTTC.

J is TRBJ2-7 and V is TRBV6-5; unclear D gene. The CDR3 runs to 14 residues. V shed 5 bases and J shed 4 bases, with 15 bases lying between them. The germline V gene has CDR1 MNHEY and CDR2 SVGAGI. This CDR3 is CASSEGLVVYEQYF. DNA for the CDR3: TGTGCCAGCAGTGAAGGGCTAGTCGTGTACGAGCAGTACTTC.

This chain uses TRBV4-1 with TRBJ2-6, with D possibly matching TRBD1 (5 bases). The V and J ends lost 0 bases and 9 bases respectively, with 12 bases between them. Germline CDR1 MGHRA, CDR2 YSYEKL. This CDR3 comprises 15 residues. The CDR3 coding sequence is TGCGCCAGCAGCCAAGAGGCAGGGCCTGTCAACGTCCTGACTTTC. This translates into CASSQEAGPVNVLTF.

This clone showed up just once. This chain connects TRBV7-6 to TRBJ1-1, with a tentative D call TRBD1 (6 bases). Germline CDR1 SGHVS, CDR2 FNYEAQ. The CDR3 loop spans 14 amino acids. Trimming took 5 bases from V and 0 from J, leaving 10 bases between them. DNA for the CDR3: TGTGCCAGCAGCCCCGACAGGATGAACACTGAAGCTTTCTTT. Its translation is CASSPDRMNTEAFF. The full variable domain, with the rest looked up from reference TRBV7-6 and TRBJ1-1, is GAGVSQSPRYKVTKRGQDVALRCDPISGHVSLYWYRQALGQGPEFLTYFNYEAQQDKSGLPNDRFSAERPEGSISTLTIQRTEQRDSAMYRCASSPDRMNTEAFFGQGTRLTVV.

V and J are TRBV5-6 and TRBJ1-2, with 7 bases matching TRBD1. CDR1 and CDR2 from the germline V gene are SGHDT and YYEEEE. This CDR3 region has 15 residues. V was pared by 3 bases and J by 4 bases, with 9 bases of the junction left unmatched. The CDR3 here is CASSSGWQGVYGYTF. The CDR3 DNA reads TGTGCCAGCAGCTCCGGTTGGCAGGGGGTCTATGGCTACACCTTC.

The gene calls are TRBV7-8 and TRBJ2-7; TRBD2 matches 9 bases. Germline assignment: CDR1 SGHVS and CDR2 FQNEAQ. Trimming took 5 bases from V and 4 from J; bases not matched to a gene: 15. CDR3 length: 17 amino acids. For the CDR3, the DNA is TGTGCCAGCAGCACGCCTAGCGGGGCCACGCCGGGGTACGAGCAGTACTTC. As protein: CASSTPSGATPGYEQYF. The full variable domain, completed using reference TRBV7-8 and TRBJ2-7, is GAGVSQSPRYKVAKRGQDVALRCDPISGHVSLFWYQQALGQGPEFLTYFQNEAQLDKSGLPSDRFFAERPEGSVSTLKIQRTQQEDSAVYLCASSTPSGATPGYEQYFGPGTRLTVT.

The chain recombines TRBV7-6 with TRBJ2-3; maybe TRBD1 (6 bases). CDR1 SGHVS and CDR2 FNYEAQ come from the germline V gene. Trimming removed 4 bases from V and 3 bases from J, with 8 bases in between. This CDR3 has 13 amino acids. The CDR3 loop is CASSWTATDTQYF. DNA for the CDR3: TGTGCCAGCAGCTGGACAGCTACAGATACGCAGTATTTT.